These 5 T cell receptor beta chains were sequenced from one sample in a study of beta chain features in type 1 diabetes. Whole-study results and caveats: Significant though moderate, a shortening of TCRB CDR3s appeared in all four CD4+ subsets of Type 1 diabetes patients.

These receptors' antigens are unknown. The isolated RNA, all of it, was reverse transcribed, so expressed TCRB transcripts were what got sequenced. TCRdb keeps only in-frame clones here, not all; method: immunoSEQ multiplex PCR. The sample includes some 190,000 clones, roughly 7.1% of them seen just once. The sequencing sample was made of central memory CD4+ T cells from blood. These receptors came from a middle-aged woman with type 1 diabetes.

The rearrangement uses TRBV18 and TRBJ1-1; tentative D call: TRBD1 (5 bases). V was clipped by 0 bases and J by 3 bases, with 11 bases between them. The CDR3 length is 15 residues. The germline V gene encodes CDR1 KGHSH and CDR2 LQKENI. CDR3 nucleotide sequence: TGTGCCAGCTCACCACCGGATTCAGGGCACACTGAAGCTTTCTTT. This encodes CASSPPDSGHTEAFF.

This clone turned up a few times. CDR3 bases: TGTGCCAGCAGCGGGCCAGGCTTAATCAAAAACATTCAGTACTTC. Protein sequence: CASSGPGLIKNIQYF. The chain couples TRBV7-9 to TRBJ2-4, with D unclear. This CDR3 spans 15 amino acids. Per the germline V gene, CDR1 is SEHNR and CDR2 is FQNEAQ (reference sequence). V lost 5 bases to trimming and J lost 3 bases, with 14 bases between them.

The gene calls are TRBV28 and TRBJ2-2, with D possibly TRBD1 on 6 matching bases. Germline V lookup: CDR1 MDHEN, CDR2 SYDVKM. The CDR3 sequence is 15 residues long. V lost 7 bases and J 0 bases, leaving 12 bases between the germline ends. CDR3 sequence: CASTGGTPNTGELFF. Written as DNA, the CDR3 is TGTGCCAGCACTGGGGGCACCCCGAACACCGGGGAGCTGTTTTTT.

The rearrangement uses TRBV5-4 and TRBJ2-1; perhaps TRBD2 as D (5 bases). Germline-derived CDR1 and CDR2 are SGHNT and YYREEE (reference sequence). Trimming shortened V by 0 bases and J by 9 bases, and 10 bases separated the two germline ends. The CDR3 sequence is 13 residues long. The CDR3 bases are TGTGCCAGCAGCTTGGAGGGCCGGGGTGAGCAGTTCTTC. Amino acids: CASSLEGRGEQFF.

This clone was observed a few times. J is TRBJ1-1 and V is TRBV9; TRBD1 might be the D (6 bases). With 4 bases removed from V and 6 bases from J, the gap between germline ends came to 25 bases. CDR3 length equals 17 residues. Germline CDR1 reads SGDLS; CDR2 reads YYNGEE. CDR3 residues: CASSPSGEGGYRAEAFF. CDR3 DNA sequence: TGTGCCAGCAGCCCTTCTGGAGAAGGGGGATATAGGGCTGAAGCTTTCTTT.